This T cell receptor (beta chain) was recovered during a study of shared clonotypes between healthy human individuals. Germline CDR1 reads SGHNT; CDR2 reads YYREEE (reference sequence). The length of the CDR3 is 14 residues. V lost 2 bases to trimming and J lost 2 bases, with 9 bases between them. It was CD45RO-negative cells, positively selected for CCR7, that made up naive CD8 cells, with terminally differentiated effector memory CD45RA+ cells excluded. Sequencing was performed with immunoSEQ multiplex PCR; in TCRdb, only in-frame clones are kept and a portion is missing. The data contain around 580,000 clones, 95% to 98% of them singletons.

J is TRBJ2-3 and V is TRBV5-4; D is unclear. The sample consisted of naive CD8+ T cells sorted from blood. The TCR sequence derives from a man in his thirties or forties in good health. CDR3 protein: CASSFGGLTDTQYF. The CDR3, as DNA: TGTGCCAGCAGCTTCGGCGGTCTCACAGATACGCAGTATTTT.